This TCR beta chain derives from a study of cytomegalovirus exposure and HLA in healthy donors. Study observations and caveats: Most CMV-associated TCR beta chains were later found to appear HLA-restricted. In a later analysis, TCR association rates varied by HLA locus: DRB1 most, HLA-C fewest.

Among the donors, all were healthy bone marrow donors. CDR1 SGHRS and CDR2 YFSETQ come from the germline V gene. CDR3 length equals 13 residues. The V gene lost 4 bases and the J gene lost 2 bases, with 7 bases spanning the gap. PCR was performed using 60 Vbeta and 13 Jbeta primers. Per the original data handling: Later, some 75 million unique TCR beta chains were counted in an analysis, and some 10 million of them were shared. Sequencing was performed with immunoSEQ multiplex PCR; in TCRdb, only in-frame clones are kept and a portion is missing. That table supplies the V and J calls and clone size; D and trimming were determined from the DNA. This sample has around 150,000 clones; roughly 85% occur once, and the top ten carry approximately 0.89%. This clone has just a few counts. Its antigen is currently unknown.

This receptor was identified in a woman aged 45 to 65 in good health and CMV-seropositive. This chain joins TRBV5-1 and TRBJ1-5; D is ambiguous. The specimen was PBMCs. CDR3 nucleotide sequence: TGCGCCAGCAGCCCCGGGGGCAATCAGCCCCAGCATTTT. This translates into CASSPGGNQPQHF.